This T cell receptor beta chain was sequenced during a study of T cells after posttransplantation cyclophosphamide. Notes on the study in general: Recipient CMV seropositivity and CMV reactivation strongly tracked TRB clonality.

Concerning this clone itself: The antigen is not known.

The J segment lost 6 bases and the V segment lost 2 bases, leaving 9 bases of the junction unmatched. Per germline, CDR1 MNHEY and CDR2 SMNVEV (reference sequence). CDR3 length equals 17 residues. Libraries were prepared by immunoSEQ multiplex PCR; TCRdb keeps only in-frame clonotypes and omits some of them. The table has approximately 22,000 clones, roughly two thirds seen once. Material for sequencing was memory CD4+ T cells sorted from PBMCs. The chain uses TRBV27 and TRBJ2-1; 11 bases align to TRBD2. This receptor was taken from a woman aged 60 to 75 in good health, CMV-negative, and a related stem cell transplant donor. The CDR3 region is CASSLRGTSGTSNEQFF. The CDR3 bases are TGTGCCAGCAGTTTACGTGGGACTAGCGGTACCTCCAATGAGCAGTTCTTC.